The TCR beta chain described here comes from a study of blood T cell repertoires in COVID-19. Study-wide context: Samples of COVID-19 (acute and convalescent) were obtained from the United States, Italy and Spain.

Measured with immunoSEQ multiplex PCR; TCRdb has only the in-frame clones, and not every one. Among more than 150,000 clones listed, approximately 86% were seen once. This CDR3 comprises 15 residues. V lost 4 bases and J lost 5; bases outside the gene matches: 9. The germline V gene has CDR1 KGHDR and CDR2 SFDVKD. This clone has only one observation. This TCR came from a man in his fifties or sixties with acute or convalescent COVID-19. The chain has TRBV24-1 and TRBJ2-5, with 7 bases aligning to TRBD1. Sequencing input: peripheral blood. The CDR3 spells CATSDPQGDGETQYF. The CDR3 DNA sequence: TGTGCCACCAGTGACCCGCAGGGGGATGGGGAGACCCAGTACTTC.